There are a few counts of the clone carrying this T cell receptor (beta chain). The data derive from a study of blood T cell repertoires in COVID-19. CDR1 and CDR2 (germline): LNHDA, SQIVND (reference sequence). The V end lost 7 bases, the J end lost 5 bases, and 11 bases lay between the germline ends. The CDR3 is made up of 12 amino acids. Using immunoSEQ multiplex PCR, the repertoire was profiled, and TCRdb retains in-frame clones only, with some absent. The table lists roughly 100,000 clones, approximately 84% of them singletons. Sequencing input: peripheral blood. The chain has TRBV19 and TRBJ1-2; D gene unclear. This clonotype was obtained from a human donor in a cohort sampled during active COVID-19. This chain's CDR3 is CASNRGPYGYTF. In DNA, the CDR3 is TGTGCCAGTAACCGCGGCCCTTATGGCTACACCTTC.